This entry lists 20 T cell receptor beta chains sequenced from one sample in a study of brain T cells in children with intractable seizures. Clones were sequenced by immunoSEQ multiplex PCR, and TCRdb holds only the in-frame ones, with some missing. Of roughly 80,000 clones in the sample, 93% were seen once. The material sequenced was peripheral blood, taken at surgery. The origin of the receptors is a boy younger than two with tuberous sclerosis and intractable seizures.

J is TRBJ1-2 and V is TRBV19, with D possibly being TRBD1 (6 bases). From germline, CDR1 is LNHDA and CDR2 SQIVND (reference sequence). Trimming shortened V by 3 bases and J by 2 bases, and 10 bases separated the two germline ends. The CDR3 runs 14 residues. The CDR3 loop reads CASSIPGQNYGYTF. CDR3 coding DNA: TGTGCCAGTAGTATCCCTGGACAGAACTATGGCTACACCTTC.

The V gene is TRBV24-1, the J gene TRBJ2-3, with TRBD2 matching 16 bases. This CDR3 contains 17 residues. Germline V lookup: CDR1 KGHDR, CDR2 SFDVKD. V lost 7 bases, J lost 3 bases, and 6 bases stayed unmatched. This chain's CDR3 is CATSPGLAGGVTDTQYF. The CDR3 DNA reads as TGTGCCACCAGCCCGGGACTAGCGGGAGGGGTGACAGATACGCAGTATTTT.

This sequence joins TRBV7-3 and TRBJ2-5; 7 bases map to TRBD1. Unmatched junction bases numbered 5, after V lost 0 bases and J lost 4 bases. Germline V gene sequence: CDR1 SGHTA, CDR2 FQGTGA. This CDR3 is built from 15 residues. The chain's CDR3 is CASSLTRGSIETQYF. The CDR3 coding sequence is TGTGCCAGCAGCTTAACCAGGGGGAGTATAGAGACCCAGTACTTC.

The chain joins TRBV7-9 to TRBJ2-5; D tentatively reads TRBD1 or TRBD2 (5 bases each). V lost 4 bases, J lost 2 bases, and 14 bases lay in between. CDR3 size: 15 residues. Germline V gene data show CDR1 as SEHNR and CDR2 as FQNEAQ (reference sequence). CDR3 coding DNA: TGTGCCAGCAGCTCCCCCCCGGGGCGGCAAGAGACCCAGTACTTC. It yields the protein CASSSPPGRQETQYF.

The chain employs TRBV30 and TRBJ1-1; 9 nucleotides line up with TRBD1. Germline trimming cut 5 bases from V and 10 bases from J; bases unmatched to any gene: 2. Germline V gene lookup returns CDR1 GTSNPN and CDR2 SVGIG (reference sequence). The CDR3 sequence is 10 residues long. This CDR3 reads CAWAQGAAFF. In DNA form, the CDR3 reads TGTGCCTGGGCACAGGGGGCAGCTTTCTTT.

The V and J genes are TRBV5-1 and TRBJ1-5; no clear D gene. The CDR3 extends over 13 amino acids. V dropped 2 bases and J dropped 2 bases, with 5 bases sitting between them. Germline assignment: CDR1 SGHRS and CDR2 YFSETQ. The CDR3: CASSFGGNQPQHF. The CDR3 nucleotides are TGCGCCAGCAGCTTTGGCGGCAATCAGCCCCAGCATTTT.

This clone was seen a few times. This chain links TRBV6-5 with TRBJ1-1; D is unclear. V lost 6 bases, J lost 3 bases, and 11 bases lay in between. CDR3 length equals 13 residues. CDR1 is MNHEY and CDR2 is SVGAGI in the germline V gene. The CDR3 nucleotides read TGTGCCAGCAGACCCGCGCTAGACACTGAAGCTTTCTTT. Its translation: CASRPALDTEAFF.

This clone appeared a single time. This chain uses TRBV18 with TRBJ1-2; D unresolved. Trimming stripped 0 bases from V and 3 bases from J, with 5 bases between. Germline CDR1 and CDR2: KGHSH and LQKENI. The CDR3 is 13 amino acids. This CDR3 reads CASSPPGYYGYTF. In nucleotides, the CDR3 is TGTGCCAGCTCACCACCGGGGTACTATGGCTACACCTTC.

The rearrangement links TRBV23-1 to TRBJ2-5; D is undetermined. TRBV23-1 is marked as an open reading frame, function uncertain. V was clipped by 0 bases and J by 5 bases, with 19 bases between them. This CDR3 is 17 amino acids long. The chain's CDR3 is CASSQSTLGEVEETQYF. For the CDR3, the DNA is TGCGCCAGCAGTCAATCCACTCTCGGTGAAGTGGAGGAGACCCAGTACTTC.

This rearrangement joins TRBV30 to TRBJ2-1, with 9 bases aligning to TRBD2. This CDR3 has 15 amino acids. Germline CDR1 reads GTSNPN; CDR2 reads SVGIG (reference sequence). The junction had 4 bases not matched to a gene; V was cut back by 0 bases and J by 4 bases. CDR3 sequence (DNA): TGTGCCTGGAGTGTAATGGCGGGAGGGTACAATGAGCAGTTCTTC. This gives the protein CAWSVMAGGYNEQFF.

V gene TRBV15 combines with J gene TRBJ2-5, with 7 nucleotides matching TRBD2. CDR3 size: 18 residues. Germline values: CDR1 LNHNV, CDR2 YYDKDF (reference sequence). With 1 base clipped from V and 5 bases from J, the junction kept 16 bases outside the gene matches. CDR3 sequence: CATSRVPFGGGASETQYF. CDR3 coding DNA: TGTGCCACCAGCAGAGTGCCGTTTGGCGGGGGTGCTTCGGAGACCCAGTACTTC.

The rearrangement joins TRBV9 to TRBJ2-1; 8 bases line up with TRBD2. Losses at the gene ends were 0 bases for V and 7 bases for J; bases not matched to a gene: 9. Germline loops: CDR1 SGDLS, CDR2 YYNGEE. This CDR3 spans 16 amino acids. The CDR3 coding sequence is TGTGCCAGCAGCGTAGATGAGCGGGAGAGTTTGAATGAGCAGTTCTTC. This sequence encodes CASSVDERESLNEQFF.

Only one count was recorded for this clone. The chain carries TRBV4-1 and TRBJ2-5; maybe TRBD1 (6 bases). V was cut by 1 base and J by 7 bases, with 19 bases left in between. The CDR3 totals 16 residues. CDR1 and CDR2 from the germline V gene are MGHRA and YSYEKL. The CDR3 loop reads CASSQGPGQLTGTQYF. Written as DNA, the CDR3 is TGCGCCAGCAGCCAAGGGCCCGGACAGCTAACTGGGACCCAGTACTTC.

This chain uses TRBV7-2 with TRBJ1-6; TRBD1 agrees at 9 bases. The CDR3 is made up of 15 amino acids. Germline loops: CDR1 SGHTA, CDR2 FQGNSA. V was clipped by 4 bases and J by 5 bases; unmatched bases: 3. The CDR3 region has the DNA TGTGCCAGCAGCTCCCGGGACAGGGATAATTCACCCCTCCACTTT. This encodes CASSSRDRDNSPLHF.

The chain couples TRBV5-5 to TRBJ1-5; D is unclear. Trimming took 5 bases from V and 5 from J, leaving 17 bases between them. This CDR3 contains 15 residues. Germline-derived CDR1 and CDR2 are SGHKS and YYEKEE (reference sequence). CDR3 amino acids: CASSYTADGYQPQHF. The CDR3 nucleotides read TGTGCCAGCAGTTACACCGCCGACGGATATCAGCCCCAGCATTTT.

The chain combines TRBV7-8 with TRBJ2-3; a weak D match, TRBD2 (6 bases). The V gene's germline CDR1 is SGHVS and CDR2 FQNEAQ. V lost 5 bases, J lost 0 bases, and 15 bases lay in between. The CDR3 covers 16 residues. The CDR3 loop reads CASSPSAGRSTDTQYF. The CDR3 DNA is TGTGCCAGCAGCCCATCAGCGGGTAGAAGCACAGATACGCAGTATTTT.

This rearrangement joins TRBV19 to TRBJ2-1; 9 nucleotides agree with TRBD2. The V gene's germline CDR1 is LNHDA and CDR2 SQIVND (reference sequence). The CDR3 length is 14 residues. Trimming removed 2 bases from V and 7 bases from J; junction bases left unmatched: 3. CDR3: CASSILAGRNEQFF. DNA for the CDR3: TGTGCCAGTAGTATACTAGCGGGGCGTAATGAGCAGTTCTTC.

The chain combines TRBV25-1 with TRBJ2-7, with a possible D match to TRBD2 (6 bases). Germline assignment: CDR1 MGHDK and CDR2 SYGVNS. V lost 1 base and J lost 2, with 6 bases in between. The CDR3 covers 13 residues. The CDR3 sequence is CASSEWGAYEQYF. CDR3 sequence (DNA): TGTGCCAGCAGTGAATGGGGGGCCTACGAGCAGTACTTC.

The CDR3 protein is CASSLVGSHYNEQFF. The CDR3 DNA reads as TGTGCCAGCAGCTTAGTGGGATCCCATTACAATGAGCAGTTCTTC. The chain carries TRBV7-2 and TRBJ2-1; D gene unclear. Germline V lookup: CDR1 SGHTA, CDR2 FQGNSA. Trimming shortened V by 1 base and J by 4 bases, and 11 bases separated the two germline ends. This CDR3 spans 15 amino acids.

The rearrangement links TRBV10-3 to TRBJ1-2; D may be TRBD1 (5 bases). CDR3 size: 14 residues. CDR1 ENHRY and CDR2 SYGVKD come from the germline V gene. V gave up 2 bases and J gave up 8 bases, with 15 bases separating them. The DNA of the CDR3 is TGTGCCATCAGTGAGCGTGTGGGGGTAGAGGGCTACACCTTC. It is translated as CAISERVGVEGYTF.